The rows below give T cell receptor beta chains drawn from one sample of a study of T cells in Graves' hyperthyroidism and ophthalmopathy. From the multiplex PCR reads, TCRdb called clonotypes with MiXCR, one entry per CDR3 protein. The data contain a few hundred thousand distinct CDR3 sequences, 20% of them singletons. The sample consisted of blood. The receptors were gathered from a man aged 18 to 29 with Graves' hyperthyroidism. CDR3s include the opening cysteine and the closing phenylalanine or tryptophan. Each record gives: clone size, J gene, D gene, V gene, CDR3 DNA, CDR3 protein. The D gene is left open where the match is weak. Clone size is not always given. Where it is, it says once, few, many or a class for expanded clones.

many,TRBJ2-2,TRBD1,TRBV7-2,TGTGCCAGCAGCGCCGGGACAGGGCCCCCCGGGGAGCTGTTTTTT,CASSAGTGPPGELFF
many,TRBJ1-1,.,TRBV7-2,TGTGCCAGCAGCCCCTTTCACACTGAAGCTTTCTTT,CASSPFHTEAFF
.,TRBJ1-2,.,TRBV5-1,TGCGCCAGCGGAACAGGAATTGACTATGGCTACACCTTC,CASGTGIDYGYTF
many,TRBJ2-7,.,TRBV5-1,TGCGCCAGCAGCCCGGCAGGAGTACTTCGCTACGAGCAGTACTTC,CASSPAGVLRYEQYF
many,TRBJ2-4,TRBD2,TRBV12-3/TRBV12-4,TGTGCCAGCAGCGCCAGCGGGGTCTCTGACGGCAAAAACATTCAGTACTTC,CASSASGVSDGKNIQYF
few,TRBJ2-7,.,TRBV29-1,TGCAGCGTTGAAGATTTGGGTTACGAGCAGTGCTTC,CSVEDLGYEQCF
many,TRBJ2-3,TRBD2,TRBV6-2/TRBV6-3,TGTGCCAGCAGTTACCCCAACGGGGGGGCCGCTACTAGCACAGATACGCAGTATTTT,CASSYPNGGAATSTDTQYF
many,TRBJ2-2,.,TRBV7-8,TGTGCCAGCAGCCCCAACGGACAAATTAACACCGGGGAGCTGTTTTTT,CASSPNGQINTGELFF
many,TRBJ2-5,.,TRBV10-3,TGTGCCATCAGTGAGTCAACAGAAGAGACCCAGTACTTC,CAISESTEETQYF
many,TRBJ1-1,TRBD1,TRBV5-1,TGCGCCAGCAGCTTGGAGGGACAGGGTAGGACTGAAGCTTTCTTT,CASSLEGQGRTEAFF
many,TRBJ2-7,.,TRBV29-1,TGCAGCGTAATCCAAGCCTACGAGCAGTACTTC,CSVIQAYEQYF
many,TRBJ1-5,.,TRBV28,TGTGCCAGCAGTTTATGGGCGGGCGGGGGCGGCAATCAGCCCCAGCATTTT,CASSLWAGGGGNQPQHF
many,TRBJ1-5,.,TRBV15,TGTGCCACCAGCAGGGGGCCCGATCAGCCCCAGCATTTT,CATSRGPDQPQHF
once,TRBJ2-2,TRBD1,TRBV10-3,TGTGCCATCGGGGGACAGAGGGGCACGGGTGGGGAGCTGTTTTTT,CAIGGQRGTGGELFF
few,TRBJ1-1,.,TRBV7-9,TGTGCCAGCAGCTCCCACTCTGGGGGAAACACTGAAGCTTTCTTT,CASSSHSGGNTEAFF
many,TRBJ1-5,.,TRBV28,TGTGCCAGCAGTCTAAAGACAGTATATCAGCCCCAGCATTTT,CASSLKTVYQPQHF
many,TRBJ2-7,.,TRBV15,TGTGCCACCAGCAGGACCGGGACATTGTCCTACGAGCAGTACTTC,CATSRTGTLSYEQYF
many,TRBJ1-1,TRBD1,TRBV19,TGTGCCAGTAGTGTGGACAGGGGCGAAACTGAAGCTTTCTTT,CASSVDRGETEAFF
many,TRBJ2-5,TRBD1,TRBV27,TGTGCCAGCAGTTTATCAGGGGGCGCTGGGGAGACCCAGTACTTC,CASSLSGGAGETQYF
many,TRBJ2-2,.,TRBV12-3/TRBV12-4,TGTGCCAGCAGTTTAATGGCCGGGGAGCTGTTTTTT,CASSLMAGELFF
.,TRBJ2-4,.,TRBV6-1,TGTGCCAGCAGTGCAGCGACAGACAATGCCAAAAACATTCAGTACTTC,CASSAATDNAKNIQYF
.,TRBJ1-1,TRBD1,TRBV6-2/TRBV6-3,TGTGCCAGCAGTTACTCGATGTCAGGGGGCCCGGGAGACACTGAAGCTTTCTTT,CASSYSMSGGPGDTEAFF
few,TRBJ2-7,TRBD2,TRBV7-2,TGTGCCAGCAGCTTAGCGCTCAGCGGGGGGGCTCCCTACGAGCAGTACTTC,CASSLALSGGAPYEQYF
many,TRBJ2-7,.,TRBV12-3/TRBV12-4,TGTGCCAGCAGTCCTCAGGTATACGAGCAGTACTTC,CASSPQVYEQYF
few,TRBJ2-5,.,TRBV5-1,TGCGCCAGCAGCTTGGCTGGGGACCTACAAGAGACCCAGTACTTC,CASSLAGDLQETQYF